This entry describes one TCR beta chain. This sample was taken from a study of blood T cell repertoires in COVID-19. Looking at the study overall: From T cells, B-cell-depleted T cells, or PBMCs came the material, which was cDNA or gDNA.

Which cohort a participant joined came from the clinical history participants gave. Trimming left V 3 bases short and J 4 bases short, with 12 bases between. Germline V gene lookup returns CDR1 LGHDT and CDR2 YNNKEL (reference sequence). The CDR3 is 14 amino acids. In the source study's methods: Reference gene primer amplification gave nucleated cell count estimates. TCRdb keeps only in-frame clones here, not all; method: immunoSEQ multiplex PCR. That table gives V, J and clone size, and the DNA gave D and trimming. The data show roughly 400,000 clones, with 88% seen just once and around 2.1% held by the top ten.

This chain joins TRBV3-1 (or the pseudogene TRBV3-2) and TRBJ1-1; the D gene is possibly TRBD1 (6 bases). This receptor was taken from a woman in her thirties or forties with acute COVID-19. Sequenced sample: PBMCs or T cells enriched from blood (not recorded which). CDR3: CASSHQDRPTEAFF. In DNA form, the CDR3 reads TGTGCCAGCAGCCATCAAGACAGGCCCACTGAAGCTTTCTTT.